The present TCR beta chain was sequenced within a study of CD8 T cells in Susac syndrome. Random-hexamer reverse transcription was applied to about 0.5 to 1 ug RNA. TCRdb re-called the immunoSEQ multiplex PCR reads with MiXCR, one entry per CDR3 protein. The data contain about 190,000 distinct CDR3 sequences, more than 85% of them singletons. The sequencing sample was made of CD8+ T cells from PBMCs. The sequence was collected from a human donor with Susac syndrome.

CDR3 nucleotides: TGTGCCAGCAGCAAAAGAATACTGACGGAGACCCAGTACTTC. Residues: CASSKRILTETQYF. The chain uses TRBV7-2 and TRBJ2-5, with D uncertain. The V end was cut by 5 bases, the J end by 5 bases, with 15 bases between. The CDR3 sequence is 14 residues long. Germline CDR1 is SGHTA and CDR2 is FQGNSA.